Here is one T cell receptor (beta chain) with its context. The CDR3 is 16 amino acids. V lost 0 bases to trimming and J lost 2 bases; unmatched junction nucleotides: 4. CDR1 is SGHRS and CDR2 is YFSETQ in the germline V gene. These data come from a study of blood T cell repertoires in COVID-19. The data were produced by immunoSEQ multiplex PCR, yet TCRdb's version contains in-frame clones alone and is incomplete. The table includes some 190,000 clones, about nine tenths detected once. This sequence was found in a young man with active or convalescent COVID-19. Sequenced sample: peripheral blood. The chain joins TRBV5-1 to TRBJ2-3, with 9 bases fitting TRBD1. The CDR3 region has the DNA TGCGCCAGCAGCTTGGAACAGGGGGCCTACACAGATACGCAGTATTTT. Translation: CASSLEQGAYTDTQYF.